This passage covers 9 T cell receptor beta chains from one sample sequenced in a study of T cell repertoires in cytomegalovirus infection. TCRdb fed the reads into MiXCR, producing one record per CDR3 protein. The sample includes hundreds of thousands of distinct CDR3 sequences, approximately 24% of them seen just once. The sample consisted of CD8+ T cells from PBMCs. The receptors were gathered from a human donor in good health (CMV status not recorded). Some clones in this sample may be carry-over from other donors' samples.

This clonotype was picked up a small number of times. V is TRBV6-1 and J is TRBJ1-1; the match to TRBD1 covers 12 bases. V lost 2 bases, J lost 8 bases, and 3 bases stayed unmatched. The germline V gene has CDR1 MNHNS and CDR2 SASEGT. The CDR3 spans 14 residues. CDR3 protein: CASSELGQGAEAFF. CDR3 sequence (DNA): TGTGCCAGCAGTGAACTGGGACAGGGGGCCGAAGCTTTCTTT.

This clonotype was observed a handful of times. V usage is TRBV9 and J usage is TRBJ1-2; D is ambiguous. The CDR3 runs 13 residues. V was trimmed by 3 bases and J by 10 bases, leaving 16 bases between them. Germline assignment: CDR1 SGDLS and CDR2 YYNGEE. This CDR3 reads CASSEPSKRIYTF. For the CDR3, the DNA is TGTGCCAGCAGCGAACCGAGTAAGAGAATCTACACCTTC.

The gene calls are TRBV6-2 or TRBV6-3 and TRBJ2-1; tentatively, D is TRBD1 (6 bases). CDR1 and CDR2 (germline): MNHEY, SVGEGT. V was pared by 8 bases and J by 11 bases, with 16 bases between. This CDR3 comprises 12 residues. The CDR3 DNA sequence: TGTGCCAGCTGGATGGGGGCCGCGCAGCAGTTCTTC. Translation: CASWMGAAQQFF.

The rearrangement uses TRBV7-9 and TRBJ2-4, with 11 positions matching TRBD2. CDR1 is SEHNR, CDR2 FQNEAQ, per germline (reference sequence). The trim removed 5 bases at V and 0 bases at J, leaving 9 bases unmatched. This CDR3 has 18 amino acids. CDR3: CASSTSGTSGLAKNIQYF. The DNA for the CDR3 is TGTGCCAGCAGCACCTCCGGGACTAGCGGTCTAGCCAAAAACATTCAGTACTTC.

This chain connects TRBV20-1 to TRBJ1-1, with 7 bases aligning to TRBD1. From germline, CDR1 is DFQATT and CDR2 SNEGSKA (reference sequence). The CDR3 extends over 16 amino acids. Germline trimming cut 2 bases from V and 2 bases from J; bases unmatched to any gene: 11. CDR3 amino acids: CSARPRGQGVNTEAFF. The CDR3 nucleotides are TGCAGTGCTAGACCCCGGGGCCAGGGGGTAAACACTGAAGCTTTCTTT.

About this clonotype itself: At one end, the junction sequence differs from germline, possibly due to a read error. This chain joins TRBV7-4 and TRBJ2-1, with unresolved D. There are 12 residues in the CDR3. Germline V gene sequence: CDR1 SGHVT, CDR2 SQSDAQ. CDR3 sequence (DNA): TGTGCCAACAGCTCTGATTACAATGAGCAGTTCTTC. Amino acids: CANSSDYNEQFF. The full variable domain, in which reference TRBV7-4 and TRBJ2-1 provide the parts outside the CDR3, is GAGVSQSPRYKVAKRGRDVALRCDSISGHVTLYWYRQTLGQGSEVLTYSQSDAQRDKSGRPSGRFSAERPERSVSTLKIQRTEQGDSAVYLCANSSDYNEQFFGPGTRLTVL.

The chain is built from TRBV25-1 and TRBJ1-1; a possible D gene is TRBD1 (5 bases). The germline V gene encodes CDR1 MGHDK and CDR2 SYGVNS. This CDR3 has 14 residues. The ends were cut back, 3 bases at V and 4 bases at J, with 12 bases in the middle. DNA of the CDR3: TGTGCCAGCAGTGAGTCGGGGGGGGGCACTGAAGCTTTCTTT. Amino acids: CASSESGGGTEAFF.

This clonotype occurred a few times. The chain links TRBV6-5 to TRBJ1-4; D unclear. The CDR3 is 15 amino acids. V lost 0 bases, J lost 8 bases, and 13 bases lay in between. In germline, CDR1 is MNHEY, CDR2 SVGAGI. CDR3 amino acids: CASSYSAGSEEKLFF. CDR3 bases: TGTGCCAGCAGTTACTCCGCGGGAAGTGAGGAAAAACTGTTTTTT.

This clonotype was counted only a few times. The rearrangement uses TRBV29-1 and TRBJ2-3; possibly TRBD1 or TRBD2 for D (5 bases each). Germline CDR1 is SQVTM and CDR2 is ANQGSEA. The CDR3 totals 15 residues. Trimming removed 7 bases from V and 3 bases from J, with 20 bases in between. The CDR3 coding sequence is TGCAGCGCTGACCTCGACCAGTGGGGGACAGATACGCAGTATTTT. Protein: CSADLDQWGTDTQYF.